These T cell receptor beta chains were read from a single sample in a study of shared clonotypes between healthy human individuals. Assay used: immunoSEQ multiplex PCR; TCRdb lists only in-frame clones, some missing. The repertoire holds approximately 2,300,000 clones, with about 90% as singletons. The sequenced sample consisted of naive CD4+ T cells from PBMCs. Receptors were obtained from a young man in good health. Some clones in this sample may be carry-over from other donors' samples. Each CDR3 is given with its conserved first and last residue. Each record gives: D gene, V gene, J gene, clone size, CDR3 protein, CDR3 DNA. The D gene is left open where the match is weak. Rows give clone size only sometimes, using once, few, many, or a class for an expanded clone.

d_gene: NA
v_gene: TRBV10-3
j_gene: TRBJ1-2
abundance: NA
CDR3aa: CATAQGNYGYTF
CDR3nt: TGTGCCACCGCACAGGGTAACTATGGCTACACCTTC

d_gene: NA
v_gene: TRBV15
j_gene: TRBJ1-5
abundance: few
CDR3aa: CATSRDFSNQPQHF
CDR3nt: TGTGCCACCAGCAGAGATTTTAGCAATCAGCCCCAGCATTTT

d_gene: NA
v_gene: TRBV18
j_gene: TRBJ2-7
abundance: NA
CDR3aa: CASSPLVGAPSYEQYF
CDR3nt: TGTGCCAGCTCACCCTTAGTAGGGGCACCCTCCTACGAGCAGTACTTC

d_gene: NA
v_gene: TRBV20-1
j_gene: TRBJ2-3
abundance: NA
CDR3aa: CSAWGRGTQYF
CDR3nt: TGCAGTGCCTGGGGGCGAGGAACGCAGTATTTT

d_gene: NA
v_gene: TRBV5-1
j_gene: TRBJ2-5
abundance: NA
CDR3aa: CASSLAGPRQETQYF
CDR3nt: TGCGCCAGCAGCTTGGCGGGTCCCAGACAAGAGACCCAGTACTTC

d_gene: NA
v_gene: TRBV11-2
j_gene: TRBJ2-7
abundance: once
CDR3aa: CASSLVRGEYF
CDR3nt: TGTGCCAGCAGCTTGGTCCGTGGGGAGTACTTC

d_gene: NA
v_gene: TRBV28
j_gene: TRBJ1-2
abundance: NA
CDR3aa: CASNPRYGYGYTF
CDR3nt: TGTGCCAGCAACCCCCGATACGGGTATGGCTACACCTTC

d_gene: NA
v_gene: TRBV7-2
j_gene: TRBJ1-2
abundance: NA
CDR3aa: CASSNLGHGYTF
CDR3nt: TGTGCCAGCAGCAACCTGGGACATGGCTACACCTTC

d_gene: TRBD2
v_gene: TRBV7-7
j_gene: TRBJ2-1
abundance: NA
CDR3aa: CASSAGATNEQFF
CDR3nt: TGTGCCAGCAGCGCGGGAGCCACAAATGAGCAGTTCTTC

d_gene: NA
v_gene: TRBV7-9
j_gene: TRBJ2-7
abundance: NA
CDR3aa: CASSSASAGPHEQYF
CDR3nt: TGTGCCAGCAGCTCTGCTAGCGCGGGACCCCACGAGCAGTACTTC

d_gene: TRBD2
v_gene: TRBV5-1
j_gene: TRBJ2-7
abundance: NA
CDR3aa: CASSSGLAGALGPTYEQYF
CDR3nt: TGCGCCAGCAGCTCGGGACTAGCGGGGGCCCTCGGACCTACCTACGAGCAGTACTTC

d_gene: NA
v_gene: TRBV7-2
j_gene: TRBJ2-1
abundance: NA
CDR3aa: CASSSRGLARGFNEQFF
CDR3nt: TGTGCCAGCAGCTCCCGCGGGCTAGCCCGAGGATTCAATGAGCAGTTCTTC

d_gene: TRBD2
v_gene: TRBV5-1
j_gene: TRBJ2-1
abundance: NA
CDR3aa: CASSLLAGGSVNEQFF
CDR3nt: TGCGCCAGCAGCTTGTTAGCGGGAGGATCCGTGAATGAGCAGTTCTTC

d_gene: TRBD1
v_gene: TRBV2
j_gene: TRBJ1-5
abundance: NA
CDR3aa: CASSASDRVGNQPQHF
CDR3nt: TGTGCCAGCAGTGCCTCAGACAGGGTCGGCAATCAGCCCCAGCATTTT

d_gene: TRBD1
v_gene: TRBV28
j_gene: TRBJ1-1
abundance: NA
CDR3aa: CATLTGTGNTEAFF
CDR3nt: TGTGCCACCCTCACCGGGACAGGAAACACTGAAGCTTTCTTT

d_gene: TRBD2
v_gene: TRBV29-1
j_gene: TRBJ2-5
abundance: NA
CDR3aa: CSAPDGLAADQETQYF
CDR3nt: TGCAGCGCCCCGGATGGCCTAGCGGCCGACCAAGAGACCCAGTACTTC

d_gene: NA
v_gene: TRBV1
j_gene: TRBJ2-1
abundance: NA
CDR3aa: CTSMGRTLGDEQFF
CDR3nt: TGCACCAGTATGGGACGAACCCTAGGGGATGAGCAGTTCTTC

d_gene: NA
v_gene: TRBV5-1
j_gene: TRBJ2-2
abundance: NA
CDR3aa: CASQGGTDTGELFF
CDR3nt: TGCGCCAGCCAGGGGGGGACTGACACCGGGGAGCTGTTTTTT

d_gene: TRBD2
v_gene: TRBV7-8
j_gene: TRBJ2-2
abundance: NA
CDR3aa: CASSPLTSGPSTGTGELFF
CDR3nt: TGTGCCAGCAGCCCCCTGACTAGCGGGCCTTCCACGGGCACCGGGGAGCTGTTTTTT

d_gene: NA
v_gene: TRBV27
j_gene: TRBJ1-6
abundance: once
CDR3aa: CASRPAYNSPLHF
CDR3nt: TGTGCCAGCAGGCCAGCTTATAATTCACCCCTCCACTTT

d_gene: NA
v_gene: TRBV11-3
j_gene: TRBJ2-2
abundance: NA
CDR3aa: CASSGVGGTGELFF
CDR3nt: TGTGCCAGCAGCGGGGTCGGAGGGACCGGGGAGCTGTTTTTT

d_gene: NA
v_gene: TRBV5-1
j_gene: TRBJ2-5
abundance: NA
CDR3aa: CASSYLPGAVETQYF
CDR3nt: TGCGCCAGCAGCTACCTGCCGGGGGCTGTAGAGACCCAGTACTTC

d_gene: NA
v_gene: TRBV28
j_gene: TRBJ1-2
abundance: NA
CDR3aa: CASSPAGAGIGYTF
CDR3nt: TGTGCCAGCAGTCCTGCGGGCGCGGGAATTGGCTACACCTTC

d_gene: NA
v_gene: TRBV20-1
j_gene: TRBJ1-1
abundance: NA
CDR3aa: CSARKSEAFF
CDR3nt: TGCAGTGCTCGAAAGTCTGAAGCTTTCTTT

d_gene: NA
v_gene: TRBV5-1
j_gene: TRBJ2-7
abundance: once
CDR3aa: CASSIGVTKSDRREVEQYF
CDR3nt: TGCGCCAGCAGCATAGGCGTTACAAAGTCTGACAGGCGGGAAGTCGAGCAGTACTTC

d_gene: NA
v_gene: TRBV2
j_gene: TRBJ1-2
abundance: NA
CDR3aa: CASMRDIVYGYTF
CDR3nt: TGTGCCAGCATGAGAGACATAGTCTATGGCTACACCTTC

d_gene: NA
v_gene: TRBV9
j_gene: TRBJ1-1
abundance: NA
CDR3aa: CASSGQTGNTEAFF
CDR3nt: TGTGCCAGCAGCGGACAGACAGGGAACACTGAAGCTTTCTTT

d_gene: NA
v_gene: TRBV6-5
j_gene: TRBJ1-2
abundance: NA
CDR3aa: CASSKGQRYGYTF
CDR3nt: TGTGCCAGCAGCAAGGGACAAAGATATGGCTACACCTTC

d_gene: NA
v_gene: TRBV7-2
j_gene: TRBJ1-1
abundance: NA
CDR3aa: CASSLVGGALYTEAFF
CDR3nt: TGTGCCAGCAGCTTAGTAGGTGGGGCATTGTACACTGAAGCTTTCTTT

d_gene: NA
v_gene: TRBV9
j_gene: TRBJ1-5
abundance: NA
CDR3aa: CASSALSNQPQHF
CDR3nt: TGTGCCAGCAGCGCCCTCAGCAATCAGCCCCAGCATTTT

d_gene: TRBD2
v_gene: TRBV11-2
j_gene: TRBJ2-1
abundance: NA
CDR3aa: CASSLDSERDGPSYNEQFF
CDR3nt: TGTGCCAGCAGCTTAGATTCCGAGCGGGATGGCCCCTCCTACAATGAGCAGTTCTTC

d_gene: TRBD1
v_gene: TRBV15
j_gene: TRBJ2-6
abundance: NA
CDR3aa: CATGTGLSGANVLTF
CDR3nt: TGTGCCACCGGGACAGGGCTATCTGGGGCCAACGTCCTGACTTTC

d_gene: NA
v_gene: TRBV29-1
j_gene: TRBJ1-2
abundance: NA
CDR3aa: CSVEDRPPWGYTF
CDR3nt: TGCAGCGTTGAAGATCGGCCGCCCTGGGGCTACACCTTC

d_gene: NA
v_gene: TRBV2
j_gene: TRBJ2-2
abundance: NA
CDR3aa: CASSGQGTNTGELFF
CDR3nt: TGTGCCAGCAGTGGGCAGGGGACTAACACCGGGGAGCTGTTTTTT

d_gene: TRBD2
v_gene: TRBV5-1
j_gene: TRBJ2-1
abundance: NA
CDR3aa: CASSSSGVWNEQFF
CDR3nt: TGCGCCAGCAGCTCTAGCGGTGTATGGAATGAGCAGTTCTTC

d_gene: NA
v_gene: TRBV18
j_gene: TRBJ2-1
abundance: NA
CDR3aa: CASSPPRGGVLYNEQFF
CDR3nt: TGTGCCAGCTCACCACCGAGGGGAGGAGTCCTCTACAATGAGCAGTTCTTC

d_gene: TRBD1
v_gene: TRBV7-9
j_gene: TRBJ1-1
abundance: NA
CDR3aa: CASSSRDRPNTEAFF
CDR3nt: TGTGCCAGCAGCTCTAGGGACAGACCGAACACTGAAGCTTTCTTT

d_gene: TRBD2
v_gene: TRBV6-1
j_gene: TRBJ2-2
abundance: NA
CDR3aa: CASSEGLAGPTGELFF
CDR3nt: TGTGCCAGCAGTGAGGGGCTAGCGGGGCCGACCGGGGAGCTGTTTTTT

d_gene: NA
v_gene: TRBV11-2
j_gene: TRBJ1-4
abundance: NA
CDR3aa: CASSLDGATNEKLFF
CDR3nt: TGTGCCAGCAGCCTGGACGGTGCAACTAATGAAAAACTGTTTTTT

d_gene: NA
v_gene: TRBV9
j_gene: TRBJ2-5
abundance: NA
CDR3aa: CASSLEGETQYF
CDR3nt: TGTGCCAGCAGCCTGGAGGGAGAGACCCAGTACTTC

d_gene: NA
v_gene: TRBV7-2
j_gene: TRBJ2-7
abundance: NA
CDR3aa: CASSVARTLYEQYF
CDR3nt: TGTGCCAGCAGCGTTGCTCGTACGCTCTACGAGCAGTACTTC